The present TCR beta chain was sequenced within a study of T-cell reconstitution after alpha-beta-depleted transplantation in children. Findings of the study overall: Several hundred expanded graft clones reportedly were the source of alpha-beta T cells about two months after transplant. Surviving recipient T cells and intrathymic progenitors accounted for some patients' high TCRbeta diversity at day 60. One year after transplant, T-cell counts and diversity came mostly from newly produced T cells.

V shed 1 base and J shed 3 bases, with 7 bases lying between them. Germline V CDR1 and CDR2: SGHVS, FNYEAQ. The CDR3 runs 13 residues. A note on this clonotype: As yet, its antigen is unknown.

Preparation of the TCRbeta library used unique molecular identifiers. Each CDR3 protein gets one entry after TCRdb re-called the PCR reads with MiXCR. The sample records more than 40,000 distinct CDR3 sequences, under 60% being singletons. This TCR was recovered from a boy under two years old with SCID, due to receive a stem cell transplant. The source material was peripheral blood, sampled before TCRalphabeta/CD19-depleted stem cell transplant. This chain joins TRBV7-6 and TRBJ2-7; no clear D gene. CDR3: CASSLVNGYEQYF. The CDR3 region has the DNA TGTGCCAGCAGCTTAGTGAACGGCTACGAGCAGTACTTC.